The next 14 T cell receptor beta chains were all read from a single sample in a study of blood T cell repertoires in COVID-19. The repertoire was sequenced with immunoSEQ multiplex PCR; TCRdb's copy has only in-frame clones and lacks some. Among about 160,000 clones listed, around 90% were seen once. Sequencing input: peripheral blood. The receptors shown here come from a man between 18 and 29 years old with acute or convalescent COVID-19.

The sample holds one count of this clone. The V call is TRBV6-2 or TRBV6-3, the J call TRBJ1-5; D is unclear. Per germline, CDR1 MNHEY and CDR2 SVGEGT. The CDR3 contains 16 residues. V lost 3 bases, J lost 2 bases, and 14 bases lay in between. The CDR3 loop reads CASSYREGKGNQPQHF. The CDR3 DNA reads TGTGCCAGCAGTTATCGGGAGGGCAAAGGCAATCAGCCCCAGCATTTT.

The gene calls are TRBV18 and TRBJ1-1; weak D call: TRBD1 (5 bases). The germline V and J ends were trimmed by 4 bases and 3 bases, with 9 bases remaining between them. The CDR3 is 13 residues long. CDR1 and CDR2 (germline): KGHSH, LQKENI. The CDR3 bases are TGTGCCAGCTCACAGAAACAGGACACTGAAGCTTTCTTT. It yields the protein CASSQKQDTEAFF.

The V and J genes are TRBV19 and TRBJ1-1; TRBD1 agrees at 11 bases. CDR3 length equals 15 residues. Germline V gene sequence: CDR1 LNHDA, CDR2 SQIVND (reference sequence). The junction had 6 bases not matched to a gene; V was cut back by 7 bases and J by 2 bases. The CDR3 is CASTRDRGSNTEAFF. In DNA, the CDR3 is TGTGCCAGTACCCGGGACAGGGGGAGCAACACTGAAGCTTTCTTT.

This clone was recorded only once. This chain connects TRBV7-9 to TRBJ1-6; 8 bases are a match to TRBD1. The CDR3 extends over 16 amino acids. Trimming removed 4 bases from V and 5 bases from J; junction bases left unmatched: 7. The germline V gene has CDR1 SEHNR and CDR2 FQNEAQ (reference sequence). CDR3 sequence (DNA): TGTGCCAGCAGCTCTCCAACAGGGGGAGATAATTCACCCCTCCACTTT. This codes for CASSSPTGGDNSPLHF.

The chain couples TRBV24-1 to TRBJ1-5; perhaps TRBD1 as D (6 bases). This CDR3 spans 16 amino acids. Germline V gene sequence: CDR1 KGHDR, CDR2 SFDVKD. With 3 bases removed from V and 0 bases from J, the gap between germline ends came to 11 bases. CDR3 sequence (DNA): TGTGCCACCAGTGATACCCGGACAGATAGCAATCAGCCCCAGCATTTT. This gives the protein CATSDTRTDSNQPQHF.

This chain links TRBV14 with TRBJ1-2, with TRBD1 matching 8 bases. The CDR3 loop spans 15 amino acids. Germline V gene lookup returns CDR1 SGHDN and CDR2 FVKESK. The V and J ends lost 3 bases and 4 bases, in that order; junction bases with no gene match: 7. CDR3 region: CASSHLTGVGYGYTF. The DNA of the CDR3 is TGTGCCAGCAGCCACCTGACAGGGGTGGGCTATGGCTACACCTTC.

V gene TRBV7-9 combines with J gene TRBJ2-7; D perhaps matches TRBD2 (5 bases). V dropped 3 bases and J dropped 6 bases, with 9 bases sitting between them. The CDR3 totals 12 residues. Germline V gene data show CDR1 as SEHNR and CDR2 as FQNEAQ (reference sequence). CDR3 sequence: CASSFASGEQYF. The CDR3 region has the DNA TGTGCCAGCAGCTTCGCAAGCGGCGAGCAGTACTTC.

The V and J genes are TRBV5-6 and TRBJ2-3; the match to TRBD2 covers 12 bases. The V and J ends lost 6 bases and 5 bases, in that order; junction bases with no gene match: 10. Germline values: CDR1 SGHDT, CDR2 YYEEEE. The CDR3 totals 16 residues. CDR3 loop: CASTLLLAGGRDTQYF. CDR3 bases: TGTGCCAGCACTCTGCTCCTAGCGGGGGGGCGAGATACGCAGTATTTT.

CDR3 protein: CATQGQGDSGANVLTF. CDR3 nucleotide sequence: TGTGCCACGCAGGGACAGGGCGACTCTGGGGCCAACGTCCTGACTTTC. J is TRBJ2-6 and V is TRBV7-6; 9 nucleotides line up with TRBD1. V lost 10 bases to trimming and J lost 0 bases; unmatched junction nucleotides: 7. CDR1 SGHVS and CDR2 FNYEAQ come from the germline V gene. This CDR3 comprises 16 residues.

V and J are TRBV6-5 and TRBJ2-5; the D gene is possibly TRBD2 (5 bases). This CDR3 spans 15 amino acids. Trimming pared 6 bases from V and 0 bases from J, leaving 14 bases between. Looked up from germline, CDR1 is MNHEY and CDR2 is SVGAGI. CDR3 nucleotides: TGTGCCAGCAGGACGGACTCGACTTACCAAGAGACCCAGTACTTC. Protein product: CASRTDSTYQETQYF.

The V call is TRBV6-5, the J call TRBJ1-5, with D hard to call. V was pared by 7 bases and J by 0 bases, with 13 bases between. This CDR3 is built from 15 residues. CDR1 is MNHEY and CDR2 is SVGAGI in the germline V gene. This CDR3 is CASNLGGNSNQPQHF. The CDR3 bases are TGTGCCAGCAATCTGGGAGGTAATAGCAATCAGCCCCAGCATTTT.

The chain has TRBV19 and TRBJ1-5, with D maybe TRBD1 (5 bases). The V end was cut by 8 bases, the J end by 3 bases, with 11 bases between. Per germline, CDR1 LNHDA and CDR2 SQIVND (reference sequence). The CDR3 loop spans 13 amino acids. The CDR3 bases are TGTGCCAGTCAAGACAGCTACAATCAGCCCCAGCATTTT. Translation: CASQDSYNQPQHF.

The chain combines TRBV6-5 with TRBJ1-5; D may be TRBD1 (5 bases). CDR1 and CDR2 (germline): MNHEY, SVGAGI. This CDR3 comprises 14 residues. Trimming removed 5 bases at V and 1 base at J, with 9 bases between. Here the CDR3 reads CASSPGGSNQPQHF. The CDR3 DNA follows: TGTGCCAGCAGTCCGGGGGGGAGCAATCAGCCCCAGCATTTT.

The rearrangement uses TRBV3-1 (or the pseudogene TRBV3-2) and TRBJ2-7, with TRBD2 matching 16 bases. Losses at the gene ends were 4 bases for V and 4 bases for J; bases not matched to a gene: 1. Germline-derived CDR1 and CDR2 are LGHDT and YNNKEL (reference sequence). This CDR3 region has 15 residues. CDR3 DNA sequence: TGTGCCAGCAGCCCGGGACTAGCGGGAGGGTACGAGCAGTACTTC. Protein: CASSPGLAGGYEQYF.